These T cell receptor beta chains were read from a single sample in a study of blood T cell repertoires in COVID-19. Profiling relied on immunoSEQ multiplex PCR, and the TCRdb table lists in-frame clones only, not all of them. The table records under 300,000 clones, more than 85% of them present only once. Sample: PBMCs or T cells enriched from blood (not recorded which). The receptors were sampled from a middle-aged man who had recovered from COVID-19. The conserved cysteine and the conserved F or W are not part of the CDR3 here. Each record gives: V gene, J gene, CDR3 protein.

TRBV10-3	TRBJ2-3	AISEGGTAFSDTQY
TRBV7-2	TRBJ1-5	ASSLAGVSNQPQH
TRBV7-6	TRBJ2-7	ASSLALAGTGEQY
TRBV27	TRBJ2-7	ASSPGTLPNEQY
TRBV4-2	TRBJ1-4	ASSQDVRGNEKLF
TRBV7-3	TRBJ1-5	ASSLGTYWAGCNQPQH
TRBV5-4	TRBJ2-7	ASSVGEGSSDRGYEQY
TRBV6-1	TRBJ2-7	ASSDPAETYEQY
TRBV27	TRBJ2-2	ASSLGGLAGAGTGELF
TRBV7-9	TRBJ2-5	ASSSTRGEKETQY
TRBV7-9	TRBJ2-3	ASSMGTSGTDTQY
TRBV6-5	TRBJ2-2	ASSYTTAITGELF
TRBV20-1	TRBJ2-6	SASGMSPRGANVLT
TRBV19	TRBJ1-5	ASRFGWGRALSNQPQH
TRBV18	TRBJ2-7	ASTTDAYEQY
TRBV28	TRBJ1-1	ASSLWGQRGRVEAF
TRBV3-1/TRBV3-2	TRBJ1-5	ASSQDGQGRDQPQH
TRBV18	TRBJ1-2	ASSRGLPYGYT
TRBV6-1	TRBJ2-3	ASSEALGAGHYADTQY
TRBV25-1	TRBJ2-7	ASSDGIIYEQY
TRBV3-1/TRBV3-2	TRBJ1-1	ASSLFRGLNTEAF
TRBV5-8	TRBJ2-1	ASSLGGEQF
TRBV3-1/TRBV3-2	TRBJ1-2	ASSQIGTGDNYGYT
TRBV7-2	TRBJ1-1	ASNPGGQAVYTEAF
TRBV27	TRBJ2-1	ASSLYERSSYNEQF
TRBV27	TRBJ2-3	ASRTSGVTDTQY
TRBV4-2	TRBJ2-1	ASSQDAAGYYNEQF
TRBV3-1/TRBV3-2	TRBJ2-1	ASSQGGLHELSSYNEQF
TRBV11-3	TRBJ2-3	ASSSDRGGGTPFLTDTQY
TRBV2	TRBJ1-4	ANRQAEREKLF
TRBV27	TRBJ1-1	ASSAPGGTTEAF
TRBV6-5	TRBJ2-5	ASNLRGETQY
TRBV7-9	TRBJ1-4	ASSLVSGATNEKLF
TRBV10-3	TRBJ2-3	AITLGLTQIRSI
TRBV19	TRBJ2-2	ASMRTGNTGELF
TRBV7-2	TRBJ2-7	ASSLASGLAYEQY
TRBV28	TRBJ2-7	ASSLRPTGNDEQY
TRBV7-7	TRBJ1-2	AIDRGVGGYT
TRBV7-2	TRBJ2-5	ASSLGGAGAETQY
TRBV30	TRBJ1-5	AWGTGDNQPQH
TRBV4-3	TRBJ2-1	ASSQTGTSGIYEQF
TRBV14	TRBJ2-7	ASSLGPGLYEQY
TRBV27	TRBJ1-2	ASSFVQGRGYT
TRBV3-1/TRBV3-2	TRBJ1-2	ASSQDLGADYGYT
TRBV18	TRBJ1-3	ASSPWDSSGNTIY
TRBV25-1	TRBJ1-2	ASSGPLQGYYGYT
TRBV4-3	TRBJ2-3	ASSQDWAGGTDTQY
TRBV5-1	TRBJ2-7	ASSSQTNRVRHEQY
TRBV7-6	TRBJ2-7	ASSSPEDRGNEQY
TRBV27	TRBJ1-1	ASSFSAEGGVVTEAF
TRBV7-2	TRBJ1-1	ASSFNDNRHRDHTEAF
TRBV28	TRBJ2-1	ASSSRGGGLVYNEQF
TRBV29-1	TRBJ1-2	SVRTGPYTYGYT
TRBV9	TRBJ1-2	ASNPGQDAKWYGYT
TRBV6-1	TRBJ1-2	ASIPPRLAFGYT
TRBV5-1	TRBJ1-2	ASSVRDSGRDGYT
TRBV20-1	TRBJ2-5	SASLAGVDMH